Given below is one T cell receptor (beta chain) in context. Its antigen is not identified. This specimen includes other DNA sequences encoding the same CDR3. This sample stems from a study of T cell responses to AZD1222 COVID-19 vaccine. This table comes from immunoSEQ multiplex PCR, and its TCRdb copy is limited to in-frame clones, with some not included. This sample has over 100,000 clones, with roughly 80% found just once. CDR1 is SGHKS, CDR2 YYEKEE, per germline (reference sequence). V lost 0 bases, J lost 8 bases, and 8 bases lay in between. The CDR3 has 12 residues. Overall study findings and caveats: Baseline seropositivity occurred in only a handful of AZD1222 recipients. Reports say nearly half of spike-specific TCRs go after unmutated variant regions.

The TCR originated in an adult in good health. This sequence joins TRBV5-5 and TRBJ1-1; D remains ambiguous. Material: peripheral blood, obtained on day 0 of AZD1222 vaccination. The CDR3 here is CASSLGRYEAFF. In nucleotides, the CDR3 is TGTGCCAGCAGCTTGGGACGGTACGAAGCTTTCTTT.